Listed here is a single T cell receptor (beta chain). The table came from immunoSEQ multiplex PCR; TCRdb's copy has only in-frame clones and leaves some out. Seen here are about 64,000 clones, more than 90% observed once, and the top ten hold 1.4%. These data belong to a study of T cell changes during pregnancy in multiple sclerosis. Looked up from germline, CDR1 is MNHEY and CDR2 is SVGAGI. The CDR3 runs 15 residues. V was pared by 0 bases and J by 5 bases, with 4 bases of the junction left unmatched. Sequencing was performed on peripheral blood, taken in the second trimester of pregnancy. V and J are TRBV6-5 and TRBJ1-5; 7 bases align to TRBD1. This TCR came from a female donor with multiple sclerosis, enrolled in a pregnancy study. The DNA for the CDR3 is TGTGCCAGCAGTTACTCGGGGCAGGGGGATCAGCCCCAGCATTTT. Translating gives CASSYSGQGDQPQHF.